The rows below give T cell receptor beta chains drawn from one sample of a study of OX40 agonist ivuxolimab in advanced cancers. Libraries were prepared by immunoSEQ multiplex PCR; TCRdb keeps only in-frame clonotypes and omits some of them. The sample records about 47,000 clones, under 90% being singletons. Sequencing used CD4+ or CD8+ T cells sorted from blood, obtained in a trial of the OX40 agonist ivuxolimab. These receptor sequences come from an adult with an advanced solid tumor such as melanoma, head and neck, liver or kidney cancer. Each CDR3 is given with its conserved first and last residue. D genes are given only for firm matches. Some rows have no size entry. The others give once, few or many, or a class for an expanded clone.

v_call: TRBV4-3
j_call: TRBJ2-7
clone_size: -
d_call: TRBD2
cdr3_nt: TGCGCCAGCAGCCAAGATACGGGGGGGGTGGGTTCGGACGAGCAGTACTTC
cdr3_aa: CASSQDTGGVGSDEQYF

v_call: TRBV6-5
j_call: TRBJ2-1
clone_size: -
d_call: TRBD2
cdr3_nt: TGTGCCAGCAGCCCCGGTGGCGGGAGTGAGCAGTTCTTC
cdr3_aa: CASSPGGGSEQFF

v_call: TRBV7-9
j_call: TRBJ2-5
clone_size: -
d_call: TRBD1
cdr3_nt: TGTGCCAGCAGCTTAGGCGGACAGGGACCTCAAGAGACCCAGTACTTC
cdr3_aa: CASSLGGQGPQETQYF

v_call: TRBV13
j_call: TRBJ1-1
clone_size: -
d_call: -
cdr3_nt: TGTGCCAGCAGCTTCACGGTAATGAACACTGAAGCTTTCTTT
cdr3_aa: CASSFTVMNTEAFF

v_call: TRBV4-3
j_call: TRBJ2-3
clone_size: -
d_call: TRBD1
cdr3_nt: TGCGCCAGCAGCCAGACGACAGGGGGTCGCACAGATACGCAGTATTTT
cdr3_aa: CASSQTTGGRTDTQYF

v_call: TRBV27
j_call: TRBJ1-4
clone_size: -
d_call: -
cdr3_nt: TGTGCCAGCAGTTTAGGGAACACCGGGGAAAAACTGTTTTTT
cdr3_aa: CASSLGNTGEKLFF

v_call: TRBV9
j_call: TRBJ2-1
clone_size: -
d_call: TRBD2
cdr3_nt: TGTGCCAGCAGCGTAGATTTAGCGGGAGCAGTGGATGAGCAGTTCTTC
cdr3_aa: CASSVDLAGAVDEQFF

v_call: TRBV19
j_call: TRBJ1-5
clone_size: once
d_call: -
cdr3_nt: TGTGCCAGTAGTATAGATCTCTGGGGCAATCAGCCCCAGCATTTT
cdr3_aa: CASSIDLWGNQPQHF

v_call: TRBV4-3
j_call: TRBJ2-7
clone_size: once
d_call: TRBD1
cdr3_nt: TGCGCCAGCAGCCAAGGGCCAGGACAGGGAGGACCTACCTACGAGCAGTACTTC
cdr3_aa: CASSQGPGQGGPTYEQYF

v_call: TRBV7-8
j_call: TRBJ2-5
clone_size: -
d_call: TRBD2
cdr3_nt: TGTGCCAGCAGCTTAGGAGCGGGGGGTCTCCAAGAGACCCAGTACTTC
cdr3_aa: CASSLGAGGLQETQYF

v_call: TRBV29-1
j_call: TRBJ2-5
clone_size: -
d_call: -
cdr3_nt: TGCAGCGTTGGGACAGAGACCCAGTACTTC
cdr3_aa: CSVGTETQYF

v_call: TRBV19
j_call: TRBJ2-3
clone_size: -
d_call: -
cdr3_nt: TGTGCCAGTAGTATAAGTCCGCTTTGGGAGCGCACAGATACGCAGTATTTT
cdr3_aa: CASSISPLWERTDTQYF

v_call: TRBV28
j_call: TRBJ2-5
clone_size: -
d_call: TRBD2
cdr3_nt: TGTGCCAGCAGTCTCACCCTTAGCGGGGCTGAGACCCAGTACTTC
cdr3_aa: CASSLTLSGAETQYF

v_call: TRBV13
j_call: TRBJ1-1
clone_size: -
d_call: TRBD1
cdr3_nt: TGTGCCAGCAGCGGGACCGGGACAGGGTTTACTGAAGCTTTCTTT
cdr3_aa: CASSGTGTGFTEAFF

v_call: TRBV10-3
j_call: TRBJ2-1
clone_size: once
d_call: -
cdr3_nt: TGTGCCATCCGGGACCCCTCGACTTACAATGAGCAGTTCTTC
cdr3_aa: CAIRDPSTYNEQFF

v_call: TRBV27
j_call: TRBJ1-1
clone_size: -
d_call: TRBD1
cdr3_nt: TGTGCCAGCAGTCCGACAGGGGGCCCGAACACTGAAGCTTTCTTT
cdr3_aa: CASSPTGGPNTEAFF

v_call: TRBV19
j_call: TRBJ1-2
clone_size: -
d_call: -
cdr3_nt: TGTGCCAGTAGTGATCAGGGAGCGGACTATGGCTACACCTTC
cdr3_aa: CASSDQGADYGYTF

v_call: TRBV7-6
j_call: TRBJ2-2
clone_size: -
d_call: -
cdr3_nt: TGTGCCAGCAGCTTAGGGTCGAACACCGGGGAGCTGTTTTTT
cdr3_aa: CASSLGSNTGELFF

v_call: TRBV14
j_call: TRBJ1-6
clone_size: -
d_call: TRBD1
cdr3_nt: TGTGCCAGCAGCCAAGTCTCAGGGGGCTCTTCACCCCTCCACTTT
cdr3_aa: CASSQVSGGSSPLHF

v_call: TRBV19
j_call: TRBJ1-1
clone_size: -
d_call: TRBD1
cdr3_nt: TGTGCCACCACGGGCTTCGGACAGGGGAACACTGAAGCTTTCTTT
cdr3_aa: CATTGFGQGNTEAFF

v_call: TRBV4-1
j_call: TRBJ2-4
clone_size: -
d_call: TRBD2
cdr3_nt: TGCGCCAGCAGCCAAGGACTAGCGGGGGGCTTAGCCAAAAACATTCAGTACTTC
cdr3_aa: CASSQGLAGGLAKNIQYF

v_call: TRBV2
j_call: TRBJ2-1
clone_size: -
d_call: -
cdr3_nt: TGTGCCAGCACCCCGGACCGCAGCTCCTACAATGAGCAGTTCTTC
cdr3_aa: CASTPDRSSYNEQFF

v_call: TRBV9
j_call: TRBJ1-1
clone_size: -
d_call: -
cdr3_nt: TGTGCCAGCAGCGTAGAGGGAGGCATCAGTCTGAACACTGAAGCTTTCTTT
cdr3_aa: CASSVEGGISLNTEAFF

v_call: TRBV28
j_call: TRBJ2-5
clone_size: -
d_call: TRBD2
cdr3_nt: TGTGCCAGCAGTTCTAGCGGGAGGGTTCTGTACCAAGAGACCCAGTACTTC
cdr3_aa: CASSSSGRVLYQETQYF

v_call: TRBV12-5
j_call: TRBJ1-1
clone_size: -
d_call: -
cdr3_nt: TGTGCTAGTGGGCATAACATGGTGTCTGAAGCTTTCTTT
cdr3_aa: CASGHNMVSEAFF

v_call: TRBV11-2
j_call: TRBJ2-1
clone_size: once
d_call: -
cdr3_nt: TGTGCCAGCAGTTATGGGGGAAATGAGCAGTTCTTC
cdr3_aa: CASSYGGNEQFF

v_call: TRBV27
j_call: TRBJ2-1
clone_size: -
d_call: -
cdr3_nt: TGTGCCAGCGGCCGGGACGGGTCTTACAATGAGCAGTTCTTC
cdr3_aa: CASGRDGSYNEQFF

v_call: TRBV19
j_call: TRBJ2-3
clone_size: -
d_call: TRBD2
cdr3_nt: TGTGCCAGTAGAAGGGGAGGGCTCAGCACAGATACGCAGTATTTT
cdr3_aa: CASRRGGLSTDTQYF

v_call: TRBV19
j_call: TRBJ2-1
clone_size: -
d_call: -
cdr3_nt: TGTGCCAGTAGTATGGGCGTTTATGAGCAGTTCTTC
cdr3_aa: CASSMGVYEQFF

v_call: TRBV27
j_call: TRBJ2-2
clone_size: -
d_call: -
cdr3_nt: TGTGCCAGCAGTAGTTCGAACACCGGGGAGCTGTTTTTT
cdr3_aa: CASSSSNTGELFF

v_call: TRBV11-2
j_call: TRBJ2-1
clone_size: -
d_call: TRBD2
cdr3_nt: TGTGCCAGCAGCCTCCTGTCTAGCGGGAGTGCCCTTTCTAACAATGAGCAGTTCTTC
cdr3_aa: CASSLLSSGSALSNNEQFF

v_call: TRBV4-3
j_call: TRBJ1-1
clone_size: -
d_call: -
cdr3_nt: TGCGCCAGCAGCCAAGATCGGTGGGACAACACTGAAGCTTTCTTT
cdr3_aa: CASSQDRWDNTEAFF

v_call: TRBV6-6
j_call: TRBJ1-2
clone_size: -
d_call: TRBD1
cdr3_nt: TGTGCCAGCAGTTTACAGACAGGGGAGGATGGCTACACCTTC
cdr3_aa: CASSLQTGEDGYTF

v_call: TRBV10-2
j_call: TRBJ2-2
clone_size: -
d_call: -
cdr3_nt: TGCGCCAGCAGTGATGGGGAGCTGTTTTTT
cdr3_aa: CASSDGELFF

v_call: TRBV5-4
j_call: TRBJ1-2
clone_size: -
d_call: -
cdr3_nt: TGTGCCAGCAGCCTAGGACAGTATGGCTACACCTTC
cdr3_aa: CASSLGQYGYTF

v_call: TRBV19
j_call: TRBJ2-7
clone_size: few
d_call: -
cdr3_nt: TGTGCCAGTAGTCCCAGAGATCCGACCTACGAGCAGTACTTC
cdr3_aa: CASSPRDPTYEQYF

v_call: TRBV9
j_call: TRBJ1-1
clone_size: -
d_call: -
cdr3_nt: TGTGCCAGCAGCCCCGGGAGGCCGGGGGAAGCGAACACTGAAGCTTTCTTT
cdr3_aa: CASSPGRPGEANTEAFF

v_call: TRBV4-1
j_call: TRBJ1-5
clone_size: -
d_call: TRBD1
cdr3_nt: TGCGCCAGCAGCCAAGAGGACAGGGTTGTTCAGCCCCAGCATTTT
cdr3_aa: CASSQEDRVVQPQHF

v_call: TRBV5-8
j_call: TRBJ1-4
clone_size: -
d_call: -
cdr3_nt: TGTGCCAGCAGCCCTAAGAGACACCCTAATGAAAAACTGTTTTTT
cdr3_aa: CASSPKRHPNEKLFF

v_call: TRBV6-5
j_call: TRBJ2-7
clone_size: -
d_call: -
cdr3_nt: TGTGCCAGCATAAGCGAGGACTCCTACGAGCAGTACTTC
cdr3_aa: CASISEDSYEQYF